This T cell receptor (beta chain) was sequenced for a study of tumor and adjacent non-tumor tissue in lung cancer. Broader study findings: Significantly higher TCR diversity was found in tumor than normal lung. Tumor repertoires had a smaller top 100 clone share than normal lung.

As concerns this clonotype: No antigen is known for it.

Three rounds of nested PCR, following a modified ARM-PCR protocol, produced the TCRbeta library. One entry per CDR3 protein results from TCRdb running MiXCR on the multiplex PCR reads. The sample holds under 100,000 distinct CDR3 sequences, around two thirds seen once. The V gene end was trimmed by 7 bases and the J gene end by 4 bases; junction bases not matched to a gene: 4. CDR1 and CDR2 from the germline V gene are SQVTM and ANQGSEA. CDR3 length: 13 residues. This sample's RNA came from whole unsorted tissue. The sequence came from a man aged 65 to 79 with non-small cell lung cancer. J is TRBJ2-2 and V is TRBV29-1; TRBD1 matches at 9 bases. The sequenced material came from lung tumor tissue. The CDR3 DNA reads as TGCAGCGCCGGGACAGGGAGCACCGGGGAGCTGTTTTTT. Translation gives CSAGTGSTGELFF.